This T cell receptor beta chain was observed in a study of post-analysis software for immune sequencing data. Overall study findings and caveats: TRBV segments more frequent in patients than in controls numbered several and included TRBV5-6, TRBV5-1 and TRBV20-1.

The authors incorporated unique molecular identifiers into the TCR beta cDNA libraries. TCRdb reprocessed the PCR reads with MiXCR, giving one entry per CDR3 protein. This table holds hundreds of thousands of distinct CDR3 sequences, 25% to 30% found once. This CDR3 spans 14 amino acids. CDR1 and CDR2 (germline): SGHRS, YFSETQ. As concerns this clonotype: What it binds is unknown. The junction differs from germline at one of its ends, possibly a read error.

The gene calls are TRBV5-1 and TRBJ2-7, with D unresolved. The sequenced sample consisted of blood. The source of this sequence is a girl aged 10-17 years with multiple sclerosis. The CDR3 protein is CANSLGVGTYEQYF. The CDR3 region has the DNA TGCGCCAACAGCTTGGGTGTCGGAACCTACGAGCAGTACTTC. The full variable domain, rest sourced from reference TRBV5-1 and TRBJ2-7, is KAGVTQTPRYLIKTRGQQVTLSCSPISGHRSVSWYQQTPGQGLQFLFEYFSETQRNKGNFPGRFSGRQFSNSRSEMNVSTLELGDSALYLCANSLGVGTYEQYFGPGTRLTVT.